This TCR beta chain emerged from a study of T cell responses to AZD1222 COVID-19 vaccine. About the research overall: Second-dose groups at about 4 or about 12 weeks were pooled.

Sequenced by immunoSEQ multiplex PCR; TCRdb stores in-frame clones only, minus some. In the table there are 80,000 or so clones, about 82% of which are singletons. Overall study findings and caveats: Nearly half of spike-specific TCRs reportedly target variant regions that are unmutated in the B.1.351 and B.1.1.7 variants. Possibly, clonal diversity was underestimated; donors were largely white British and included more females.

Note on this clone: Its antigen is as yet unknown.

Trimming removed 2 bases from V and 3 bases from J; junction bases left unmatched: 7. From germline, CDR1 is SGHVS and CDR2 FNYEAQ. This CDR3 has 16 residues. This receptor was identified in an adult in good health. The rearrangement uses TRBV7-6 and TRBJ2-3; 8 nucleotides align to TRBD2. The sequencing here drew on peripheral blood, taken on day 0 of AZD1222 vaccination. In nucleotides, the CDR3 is TGTGCCAGCAGCTTATCGTTAGCGGGGTTGACAGATACGCAGTATTTT. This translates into CASSLSLAGLTDTQYF.